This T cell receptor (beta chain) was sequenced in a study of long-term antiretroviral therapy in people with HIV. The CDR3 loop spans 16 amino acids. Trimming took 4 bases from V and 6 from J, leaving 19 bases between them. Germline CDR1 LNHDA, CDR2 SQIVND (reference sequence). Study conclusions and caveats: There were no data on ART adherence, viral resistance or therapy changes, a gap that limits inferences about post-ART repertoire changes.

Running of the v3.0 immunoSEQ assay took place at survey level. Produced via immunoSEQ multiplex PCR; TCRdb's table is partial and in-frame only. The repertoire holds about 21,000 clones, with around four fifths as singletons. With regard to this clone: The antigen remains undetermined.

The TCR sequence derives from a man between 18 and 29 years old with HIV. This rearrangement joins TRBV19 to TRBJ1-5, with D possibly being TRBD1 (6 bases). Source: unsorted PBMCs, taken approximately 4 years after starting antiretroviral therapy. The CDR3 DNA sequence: TGTGCCAGTAGTAACCCTCGGGGGGGGGCGAGTCAGCCCCAGCATTTT. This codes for CASSNPRGGASQPQHF.